The clone carrying this T cell receptor beta chain was counted many times. Its specificity is unknown. The sample comes from a study of T cells after yellow fever vaccination. Study-level information: Preparing low-cell-number fractions relied on SMART-Seq v4 Ultra Low Input. Findings and limits, study-wide: By day 5 rather than day 15, the secondary response had peaked, though it was weaker. FACS-sorted repertoires could contain abundant clonotypes contaminating from the bulk population.

CDR1 is SGHAT, CDR2 FQNNGV, per germline. The junction had 16 bases not matched to a gene; V was cut back by 4 bases and J by 7 bases. The CDR3 has 16 residues. TCRdb passed the 5' RACE reads through MiXCR, listing each CDR3 protein once. Altogether about 340,000 distinct CDR3 sequences are present, roughly an eighth being singletons, with the ten largest covering approximately 3.3%. The chain combines TRBV11-2 with TRBJ2-7, with 7 bases matching TRBD1. The starting material was CD4+ T cells sorted from PBMCs, obtained 15 days after the yellow fever booster vaccination. This clonotype was sampled from a man aged 18 to 29 who received the YFV17D yellow fever vaccine. Here the CDR3 reads CASSSPGEGAMGEQYF. CDR3 bases: TGTGCCAGCAGCTCGCCGGGCGAGGGGGCGATGGGAGAGCAGTACTTC.